Following are 17 T cell receptor beta chains from one sample sequenced in a study of OX40 agonist ivuxolimab in advanced cancers. Using immunoSEQ multiplex PCR, the repertoire was profiled, and TCRdb retains in-frame clones only, with some absent. The data contain roughly 150,000 clones, 90% to 95% of them seen just once; the ten biggest clones take up 0.3% to 0.35%. The source material was CD4+ or CD8+ T cells sorted from blood, sampled in a trial of the OX40 agonist ivuxolimab. Receptor source: an adult with an advanced solid tumor such as melanoma, head and neck, liver or kidney cancer.

In DNA, the CDR3 is TGTGCCAGCTCACCAAGGCGGCAGGAGAACACTGAAGCTTTCTTT. Protein: CASSPRRQENTEAFF. The chain is built from TRBV18 and TRBJ1-1; no reliable D call. This CDR3 region has 15 residues. Deletions cut 2 bases from V and 1 base from J, with 11 bases between. Germline loops: CDR1 KGHSH, CDR2 LQKENI.

The V call is TRBV18, the J call TRBJ2-3; 15 bases map to TRBD2. The J segment lost 6 bases and the V segment lost 4 bases, leaving 14 bases of the junction unmatched. Germline-derived CDR1 and CDR2 are KGHSH and LQKENI. This CDR3 contains 19 residues. The CDR3 spells CASSLYTSGTSGGLDTQYF. The CDR3 DNA reads as TGTGCCAGCTCACTCTACACCTCCGGGACTAGCGGGGGGCTGGATACGCAGTATTTT. The full variable domain, completed using reference TRBV18 and TRBJ2-3, is NAGVMQNPRHLVRRRGQEARLRCSPMKGHSHVYWYRQLPEEGLKFMVYLQKENIIDESGMPKERFSAEFPKEGPSILRIQQVVRGDSAAYFCASSLYTSGTSGGLDTQYFGPGTRLTVL.

This chain connects TRBV5-6 to TRBJ2-7; 8 nucleotides align to TRBD1. J was trimmed by 3 bases and V by 0 bases; bases with no gene match: 5. The germline V gene encodes CDR1 SGHDT and CDR2 YYEEEE. The CDR3 contains 15 residues. CDR3 amino acids: CASSLEPGGVYEQYF. The CDR3 DNA reads TGTGCCAGCAGCTTGGAGCCAGGGGGCGTCTACGAGCAGTACTTC.

V usage is TRBV6-5 and J usage is TRBJ2-7; D is possibly TRBD1 or TRBD2 (5 bases each). The CDR3 runs 15 residues. The germline gives CDR1 MNHEY, CDR2 SVGAGI. V gave up 5 bases and J gave up 4 bases, with 18 bases separating them. The DNA of the CDR3 is TGTGCCAGCAGTAAGGGGACCCGGGTCCTGTACGAGCAGTACTTC. This sequence encodes CASSKGTRVLYEQYF.

The count of this clone is one. The V call is TRBV15, the J call TRBJ2-7; D is unresolved. CDR3 length equals 13 residues. With 0 bases removed from V and 3 bases from J, the gap between germline ends came to 6 bases. CDR1 is LNHNV and CDR2 is YYDKDF in the germline V gene (reference sequence). The DNA of the CDR3 is TGTGCCACCAGCAGAGATAGGAACTACGAGCAGTACTTC. Its translation is CATSRDRNYEQYF.

This clone came up once. V gene TRBV4-3 combines with J gene TRBJ2-6, with D possibly being TRBD1 or TRBD2 (5 bases each). This CDR3 is 16 amino acids long. Trimming removed 4 bases from V and 2 bases from J, with 12 bases in between. Germline V gene sequence: CDR1 LGHNA, CDR2 YSLEER. This CDR3 is CASSPAWGPGANVLTF. As DNA, the CDR3 is TGCGCCAGCAGCCCTGCGTGGGGACCTGGGGCCAACGTCCTGACTTTC.

The rearrangement uses TRBV4-3 and TRBJ2-3, with TRBD2 matching 7 bases. V lost 3 bases and J lost 0; bases outside the gene matches: 9. Looked up from germline, CDR1 is LGHNA and CDR2 is YSLEER. The CDR3 runs to 17 residues. The CDR3 nucleotides are TGCGCCAGCAGCCAGGGGGTATGGCGGGGGAGCACAGATACGCAGTATTTT. It translates to CASSQGVWRGSTDTQYF.

V usage is TRBV7-2 and J usage is TRBJ1-1, with 7 bases that match TRBD1. V was pared by 6 bases and J by 7 bases, with 8 bases of the junction left unmatched. CDR3 length: 13 amino acids. The V gene's germline CDR1 is SGHTA and CDR2 FQGNSA. In nucleotides, the CDR3 is TGTGCCAGCAGTCAGGACAGGACGCGTGAAGCTTTCTTT. Its translation is CASSQDRTREAFF. The full variable domain, completed using reference TRBV7-2 and TRBJ1-1, is GAGVSQSPSNKVTEKGKDVELRCDPISGHTALYWYRQSLGQGLEFLIYFQGNSAPDKSGLPSDRFSAERTGGSVSTLTIQRTQQEDSAVYLCASSQDRTREAFFGQGTRLTVV.

The V call is TRBV15, the J call TRBJ1-4, with no clear D. The length of the CDR3 is 17 residues. Germline CDR1 and CDR2: LNHNV and YYDKDF (reference sequence). Trimming stripped 0 bases from V and 6 bases from J, with 17 bases between. CDR3 amino acids: CATSRDRHDTIYEKLFF. CDR3 in DNA: TGTGCCACCAGCAGAGATCGGCACGACACCATATATGAAAAACTGTTTTTT.

The chain employs TRBV5-1 and TRBJ2-3, with TRBD2 matching 7 bases. Losses at the gene ends were 4 bases for V and 2 bases for J; bases not matched to a gene: 10. The CDR3 loop spans 16 amino acids. Germline lookup yields CDR1 SGHRS and CDR2 YFSETQ. CDR3 nucleotides: TGCGCCAGCAGCCCGCGGGCGGGGGTTACCACAGATACGCAGTATTTT. It encodes CASSPRAGVTTDTQYF.

CDR3 in amino acids: CASRLLNPNQPQHF. The CDR3 DNA sequence: TGTGCCAGTAGACTCCTTAACCCCAATCAGCCCCAGCATTTT. The chain links TRBV19 to TRBJ1-5; no clear D gene. The V end was cut by 6 bases, the J end by 3 bases, with 12 bases between. This CDR3 region has 14 residues. CDR1 and CDR2 (germline): LNHDA, SQIVND (reference sequence).

The chain combines TRBV11-2 with TRBJ1-4, with TRBD1 matching over 8 bases. Germline V gene lookup returns CDR1 SGHAT and CDR2 FQNNGV. This CDR3 contains 14 residues. Trimming at V came to 5 bases and at J to 8 bases, leaving 7 bases not matched to a gene. In DNA, the CDR3 is TGTGCCAGCAGCCGCCAAAGGACAGGGGAAAAACTGTTTTTT. It translates to CASSRQRTGEKLFF. Full variable domain (missing parts from reference TRBV11-2 and TRBJ1-4): EAGVAQSPRYKIIEKRQSVAFWCNPISGHATLYWYQQILGQGPKLLIQFQNNGVVDDSQLPKDRFSAERLKGVDSTLKIQPAKLEDSAVYLCASSRQRTGEKLFFGSGTQLSVL.

This sequence joins TRBV11-2 and TRBJ2-5; D gene uncertain. The CDR3 loop spans 15 amino acids. Trimming pared 5 bases from V and 2 bases from J, leaving 15 bases between. The germline CDR1 and CDR2 sequences are SGHAT and FQNNGV. The CDR3 reads CASSPRRFGQETQYF. CDR3 DNA sequence: TGTGCCAGCAGCCCACGGCGGTTCGGGCAAGAGACCCAGTACTTC.

This chain links TRBV5-6 with TRBJ2-1; 8 bases match TRBD2. Germline CDR1 reads SGHDT; CDR2 reads YYEEEE. The CDR3 has 15 residues. V dropped 3 bases and J dropped 2; count of bases not matched to a gene: 4. CDR3 DNA sequence: TGTGCCAGCAGCTGGGGACTAGTACCCTACAATGAGCAGTTCTTC. Translation: CASSWGLVPYNEQFF.

CDR3 amino acids: CAISESKGADTQYF. The CDR3 DNA reads TGTGCCATCAGTGAGTCAAAAGGGGCAGATACGCAGTATTTT. The V call is TRBV10-3, the J call TRBJ2-3; D may be TRBD1 (5 bases). V was clipped by 0 bases and J by 4 bases, with 8 bases between them. The CDR3 consists of 14 residues. Germline assignment: CDR1 ENHRY and CDR2 SYGVKD.

The rearrangement links TRBV7-2 to TRBJ2-1; 9 bases are shared with TRBD1. V shed 5 bases, J shed 2 bases, and the junction held 10 bases outside the gene matches. The CDR3 runs 17 residues. CDR1 and CDR2 (germline): SGHTA, FQGNSA. This CDR3 reads CASSLPAGTGPYNEQFF. CDR3 DNA sequence: TGTGCCAGCAGCCTCCCTGCCGGGACAGGGCCCTACAATGAGCAGTTCTTC.

The chain carries TRBV5-4 and TRBJ2-4; 9 bases agree with TRBD1. The germline gives CDR1 SGHNT, CDR2 YYREEE (reference sequence). The trim removed 4 bases at V and 2 bases at J, leaving 10 bases unmatched. This CDR3 spans 17 amino acids. The CDR3 bases are TGTGCCAGCAGCGGCACCGGGACAGGGAGTACCAAAAACATTCAGTACTTC. This sequence encodes CASSGTGTGSTKNIQYF.